A single sample gave rise to the 7 T cell receptor beta chains below, sequenced in a study of cytomegalovirus exposure and HLA in healthy donors. Profiled with immunoSEQ multiplex PCR; TCRdb holds only in-frame clones, not every one. The repertoire holds 260,000 or so clones, with 80% to 95% as singletons. The material sequenced was PBMCs. All receptors derive from a woman younger than 45 in good health and CMV-seronegative.

This chain connects TRBV7-2 to TRBJ1-2, with a possible D match to TRBD1 (5 bases). The CDR3 length is 13 residues. Trimming took 5 bases from V and 7 from J, leaving 14 bases between them. Per germline, CDR1 SGHTA and CDR2 FQGNSA. Here the CDR3 reads CASSQLDRGGYTF. The CDR3 DNA reads TGTGCCAGCAGCCAATTAGATAGGGGTGGCTACACCTTC.

The chain couples TRBV11-2 to TRBJ2-1; 9 bases align to TRBD2. V shed 1 base, J shed 9 bases, and the junction held 4 bases outside the gene matches. The CDR3 is made up of 14 amino acids. Per the germline V gene, CDR1 is SGHAT and CDR2 is FQNNGV. The CDR3 sequence is CASSLVSSGVEQFF. The CDR3 coding sequence is TGTGCCAGCAGCTTAGTTTCTAGCGGGGTTGAGCAGTTCTTC.

The rearrangement uses TRBV12-5 and TRBJ1-3, with no clear D. CDR1 LGHNT and CDR2 FRNRAP come from the germline V gene. This CDR3 has 15 residues. V lost 1 base and J lost 3, with 10 bases in between. CDR3 bases: TGTGCTAGTGGTTTGGGCGCGGGTTTTGGAAACACCATATATTTT. Protein: CASGLGAGFGNTIYF.

The rearrangement links TRBV4-2 to TRBJ2-3, with 13 bases matching TRBD2. Germline CDR1 LGHNA, CDR2 YNFKEQ. The CDR3 extends over 16 amino acids. V lost 4 bases, J lost 6 bases, and 7 bases stayed unmatched. CDR3 sequence: CASSPRTSGSDDTQYF. For the CDR3, the DNA is TGTGCCAGCAGCCCACGGACTAGCGGGAGTGATGATACGCAGTATTTT.

The genes are TRBV5-1 and TRBJ2-7, with TRBD1 identical over 10 bases. With 2 bases clipped from V and 2 bases from J, the junction kept 1 base outside the gene matches. From germline, CDR1 is SGHRS and CDR2 YFSETQ. This CDR3 region has 14 residues. CDR3 loop: CASSLGTGAYEQYF. CDR3 coding DNA: TGCGCCAGCAGCTTAGGGACAGGGGCCTACGAGCAGTACTTC.

This sequence joins TRBV9 and TRBJ2-3; D uncertain. Germline V gives CDR1 SGDLS, CDR2 YYNGEE. The CDR3 extends over 13 amino acids. The V end lost 3 bases, the J end lost 3 bases, and 8 bases lay between the germline ends. The CDR3 coding sequence is TGTGCCAGCAGCGCCCTCCGGACAGATACGCAGTATTTT. It codes for CASSALRTDTQYF.

J is TRBJ2-5 and V is TRBV11-3; no definite D call. V gave up 2 bases and J gave up 4 bases, with 11 bases separating them. CDR1 SGHNT and CDR2 YENEEA come from the germline V gene. CDR3 length: 14 amino acids. The CDR3, as DNA: TGTGCCAGCAGCTTACGAGGTGGCGGAGAGACCCAGTACTTC. Translated: CASSLRGGGETQYF.